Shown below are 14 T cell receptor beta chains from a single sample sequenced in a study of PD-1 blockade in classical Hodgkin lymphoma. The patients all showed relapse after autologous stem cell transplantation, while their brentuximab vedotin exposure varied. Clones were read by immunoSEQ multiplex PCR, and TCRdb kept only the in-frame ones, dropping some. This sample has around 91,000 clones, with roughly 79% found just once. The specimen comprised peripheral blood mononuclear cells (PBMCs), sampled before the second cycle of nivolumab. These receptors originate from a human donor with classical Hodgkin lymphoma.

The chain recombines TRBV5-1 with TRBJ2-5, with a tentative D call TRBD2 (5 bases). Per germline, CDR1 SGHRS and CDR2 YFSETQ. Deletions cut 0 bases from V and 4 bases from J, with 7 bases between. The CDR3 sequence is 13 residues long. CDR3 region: CASSLGTVETQYF. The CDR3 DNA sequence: TGCGCCAGCAGCTTGGGGACTGTAGAGACCCAGTACTTC.

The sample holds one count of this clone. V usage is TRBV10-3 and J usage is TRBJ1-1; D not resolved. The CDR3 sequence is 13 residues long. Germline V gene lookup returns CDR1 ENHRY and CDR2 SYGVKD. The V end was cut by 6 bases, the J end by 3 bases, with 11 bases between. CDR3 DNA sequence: TGTGCCATCAGCGGGCTTCCGGACACTGAAGCTTTCTTT. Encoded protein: CAISGLPDTEAFF.

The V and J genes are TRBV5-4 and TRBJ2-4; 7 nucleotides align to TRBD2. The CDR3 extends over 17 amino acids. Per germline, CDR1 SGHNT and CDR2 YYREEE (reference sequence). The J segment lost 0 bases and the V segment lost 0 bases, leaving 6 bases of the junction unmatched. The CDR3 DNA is TGTGCCAGCAGCTTGGAGCCAGCGGGGCTAGCCAAAAACATTCAGTACTTC. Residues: CASSLEPAGLAKNIQYF.

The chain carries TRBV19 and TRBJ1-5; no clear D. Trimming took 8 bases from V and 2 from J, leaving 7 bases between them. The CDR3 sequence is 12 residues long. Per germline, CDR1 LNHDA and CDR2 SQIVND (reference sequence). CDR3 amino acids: CASGLGNQPQHF. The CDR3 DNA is TGTGCCAGTGGACTCGGCAATCAGCCCCAGCATTTT.

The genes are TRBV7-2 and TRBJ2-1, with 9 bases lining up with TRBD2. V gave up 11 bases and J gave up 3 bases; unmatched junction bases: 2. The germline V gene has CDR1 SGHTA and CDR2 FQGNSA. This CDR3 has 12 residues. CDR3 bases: TGTGCCGCGGGAGGGATCTACAATGAGCAGTTCTTC. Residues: CAAGGIYNEQFF.

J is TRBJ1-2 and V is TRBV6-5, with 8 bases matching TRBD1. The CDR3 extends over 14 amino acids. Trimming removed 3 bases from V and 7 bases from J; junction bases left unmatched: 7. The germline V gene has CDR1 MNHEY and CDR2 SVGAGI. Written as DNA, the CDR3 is TGTGCCAGCAGTTATACAGGGGGTTCGGGTGGCTACACCTTC. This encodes CASSYTGGSGGYTF.

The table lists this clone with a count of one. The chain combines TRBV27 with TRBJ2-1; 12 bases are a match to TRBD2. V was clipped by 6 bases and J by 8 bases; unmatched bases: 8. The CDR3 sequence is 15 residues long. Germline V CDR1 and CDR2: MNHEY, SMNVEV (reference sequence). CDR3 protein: CASSRTSGRWDEQFF. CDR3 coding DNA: TGTGCCAGCAGCCGCACTAGCGGGAGGTGGGATGAGCAGTTCTTC.

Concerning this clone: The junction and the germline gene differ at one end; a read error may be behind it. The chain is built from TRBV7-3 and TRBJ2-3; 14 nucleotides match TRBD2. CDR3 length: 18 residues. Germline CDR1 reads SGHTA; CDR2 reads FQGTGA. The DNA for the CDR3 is TGTGCCAGCAGCTTGACCGGAGGGACTAGCGGGAGCACGGATACGCAGTATTTT. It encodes CASSLTGGTSGSTDTQYF.

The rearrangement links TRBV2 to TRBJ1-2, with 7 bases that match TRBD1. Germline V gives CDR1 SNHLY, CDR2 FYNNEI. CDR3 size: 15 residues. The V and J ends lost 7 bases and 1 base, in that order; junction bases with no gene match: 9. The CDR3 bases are TGTGCCAGCAAAAAAAGGGGACAGATTAACTATGGCTACACCTTC. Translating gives CASKKRGQINYGYTF.

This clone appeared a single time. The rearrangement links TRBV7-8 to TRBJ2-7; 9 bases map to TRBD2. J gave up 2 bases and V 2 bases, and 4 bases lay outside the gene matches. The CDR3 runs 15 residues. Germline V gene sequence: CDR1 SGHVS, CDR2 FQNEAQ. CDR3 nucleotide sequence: TGTGCCAGCAGCTTAATGGTAGCGGGAGCCTACGAGCAGTACTTC. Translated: CASSLMVAGAYEQYF.

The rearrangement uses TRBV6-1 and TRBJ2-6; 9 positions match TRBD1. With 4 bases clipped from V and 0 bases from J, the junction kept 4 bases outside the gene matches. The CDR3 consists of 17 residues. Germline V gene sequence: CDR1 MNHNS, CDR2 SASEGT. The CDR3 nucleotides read TGTGCCAGCAGTGCTGGGACAGGGTACTCTGGGGCCAACGTCCTGACTTTC. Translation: CASSAGTGYSGANVLTF.

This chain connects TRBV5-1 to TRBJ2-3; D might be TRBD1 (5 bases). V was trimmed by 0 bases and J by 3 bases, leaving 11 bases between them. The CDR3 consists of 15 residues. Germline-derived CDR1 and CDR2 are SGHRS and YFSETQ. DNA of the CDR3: TGCGCCAGCAGCTTGGCCCTAGGGGATACAGATACGCAGTATTTT. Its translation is CASSLALGDTDTQYF.

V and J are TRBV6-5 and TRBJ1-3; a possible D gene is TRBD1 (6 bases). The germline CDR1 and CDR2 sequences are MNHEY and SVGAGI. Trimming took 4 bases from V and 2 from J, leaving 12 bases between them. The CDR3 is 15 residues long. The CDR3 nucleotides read TGTGCCAGCAGTTTCCTCGGGGGGCCTGGAAACACCATATATTTT. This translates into CASSFLGGPGNTIYF.

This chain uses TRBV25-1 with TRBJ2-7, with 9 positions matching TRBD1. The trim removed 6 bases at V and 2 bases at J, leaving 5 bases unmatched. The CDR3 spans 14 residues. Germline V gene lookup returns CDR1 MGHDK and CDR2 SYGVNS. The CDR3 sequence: CASSPDRGTYEQYF. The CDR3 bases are TGTGCCAGCAGCCCCGACAGGGGGACCTACGAGCAGTACTTC.